The source of this T cell receptor beta chain is a study of naive and memory T cell subsets. V lost 4 bases to trimming and J lost 5 bases; unmatched junction nucleotides: 2. This CDR3 comprises 11 residues. The germline V gene encodes CDR1 DFQATT and CDR2 SNEGSKA (reference sequence). Ligated cDNA underwent four rounds of PCR with nested alpha and beta constant region primers and SP2. TCRdb passed the 5' RACE reads through MiXCR, listing each CDR3 protein once. The sample holds 30,000 or so distinct CDR3 sequences, over 15% seen once. TCR cDNA received a 3' ligated oligonucleotide that carried a UMI. Whole blood, roughly 2.6 ml, came from adult healthy volunteers. Cells were not sorted; total RNA input targeted roughly 1 to 1,100 ng. Whole-study findings and limits: This RNA-based method may be sensitive to activation-related transcript changes.

This clonotype has a count of ten or more. As yet, its antigen is unknown. This sequence originates from a female donor in good health. The rearrangement links TRBV20-1 to TRBJ2-7; TRBD1 aligns across 7 bases. The CDR3 bases are TGCAGTGCTATCACAGGGGACGAGCAGTACTTC. Protein product: CSAITGDEQYF.